This T cell receptor beta chain was recovered during a study of shared clonotypes between healthy human individuals. Method: immunoSEQ multiplex PCR; TCRdb's copy keeps in-frame clones and lacks some. The sample shows 1,500,000 or so clones, 96% of them seen only once. Germline V gives CDR1 SGHTA, CDR2 FQGNSA. V shed 2 bases and J shed 4 bases, with 13 bases lying between them. The CDR3 is 15 residues long. Sequencing input: naive CD4+ T cells sorted from blood. Described subset: CD45RA+ positively selected. This TCR came from a young man in good health. This sequence joins TRBV7-2 and TRBJ2-3, with D possibly being TRBD2 (5 bases). CDR3 DNA: TGTGCCAGCAGCTTATCGGGAAAAACCGCAGATACGCAGTATTTT. This encodes CASSLSGKTADTQYF. The entire variable domain, with the rest obtained from reference TRBV7-2 and TRBJ2-3, is as follows: GAGVSQSPSNKVTEKGKDVELRCDPISGHTALYWYRQSLGQGLEFLIYFQGNSAPDKSGLPSDRFSAERTGGSVSTLTIQRTQQEDSAVYLCASSLSGKTADTQYFGPGTRLTVL.